This T cell receptor (beta chain) is from a study of T-cell memory formation after mild COVID-19. This clonotype appeared a few times. Its antigen is not identified. Sample barcodes and UMIs were carried by the TCR alpha and TCR beta cDNA libraries that 5'RACE generated with constant-segment primers. Each CDR3 protein gets one entry after TCRdb re-called the 5' RACE reads with MiXCR. The sample contains a few hundred thousand distinct CDR3 sequences, 15% to 20% of which appear only once. Study-wide results and caveats: In pre-infection memory, a portion of responding clones appeared, which suggested that cross-reactive memory joined.

The CDR3 contains 16 residues. Germline-derived CDR1 and CDR2 are MNHEY and SVGEGT. V was clipped by 2 bases and J by 5 bases; unmatched bases: 9. The sequenced sample was PBMCs or a T cell subset sorted from them (not recorded which). This clonotype was obtained from a young man who had mild COVID-19 (a few samples of this study predate the infection). Cell type and time point are not known. The rearrangement uses TRBV6-2 or TRBV6-3 and TRBJ2-5; 9 bases map to TRBD1. CDR3: CASSYPDRGVDETQYF. The CDR3 DNA follows: TGTGCCAGCAGTTACCCGGACAGGGGAGTAGACGAGACCCAGTACTTC.